The present T cell receptor beta chain was sequenced within a study of T-cell reconstitution after alpha-beta-depleted transplantation in children. The V end was cut by 10 bases, the J end by 3 bases, with 20 bases between. The CDR3 loop spans 15 amino acids. Germline V gene lookup returns CDR1 SNHLY and CDR2 FYNNEI. This clonotype was detected many times. TCRbeta library preparation incorporated unique molecular identifiers. TCRdb itself ran the PCR reads through MiXCR, one entry per CDR3 protein. The table records 250,000 to 300,000 distinct CDR3 sequences, roughly 9.5% of them present only once. V usage is TRBV2 and J usage is TRBJ2-3; a possible D gene is TRBD2 (5 bases). The clonotype comes from a human donor who donated a stem cell graft to a child with SCID. The sequencing here drew on PBMCs from the stem cell graft donor, taken from the stem cell graft. CDR3 bases: TGTGCCACCGGTTCTACACGAACGGGGACAGATACGCAGTATTTT. Protein sequence: CATGSTRTGTDTQYF.